The following is a T cell receptor beta chain sequence with its context. Assay: immunoSEQ multiplex PCR; the TCRdb copy retains only in-frame clones and omits some. Of about 250,000 clones listed, approximately 86% are singletons. The length of the CDR3 is 17 residues. CDR1 and CDR2 from the germline V gene are KGHDR and SFDVKD. V trimming: 3 bases; J trimming: 10 bases; junction bases outside the gene matches: 15. The source of the sample is a study of blood T cell repertoires in COVID-19. Study overall: Samples representing acute and convalescent COVID-19 were sourced from the United States, Italy and Spain.

The gene calls are TRBV24-1 and TRBJ2-1; TRBD2 aligns across 9 bases. Sequencing used peripheral blood. This TCR came from an older woman who had recovered from COVID-19. Written as DNA, the CDR3 is TGTGCCACCAGTGATGCGCGGGGGGGCGGCCGGTCGAAGGAGCAGTTCTTC. Its protein is CATSDARGGGRSKEQFF.